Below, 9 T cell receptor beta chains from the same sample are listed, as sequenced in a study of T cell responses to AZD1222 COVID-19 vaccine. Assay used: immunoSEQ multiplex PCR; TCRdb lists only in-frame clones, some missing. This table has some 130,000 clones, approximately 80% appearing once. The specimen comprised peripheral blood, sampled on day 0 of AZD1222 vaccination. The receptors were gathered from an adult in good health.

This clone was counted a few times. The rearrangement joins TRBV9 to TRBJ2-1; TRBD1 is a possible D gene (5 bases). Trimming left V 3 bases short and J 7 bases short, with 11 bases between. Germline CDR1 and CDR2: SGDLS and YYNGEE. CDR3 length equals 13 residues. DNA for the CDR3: TGTGCCAGCAGCGGGACATCTGGGAATGAGCAGTTCTTC. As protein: CASSGTSGNEQFF.

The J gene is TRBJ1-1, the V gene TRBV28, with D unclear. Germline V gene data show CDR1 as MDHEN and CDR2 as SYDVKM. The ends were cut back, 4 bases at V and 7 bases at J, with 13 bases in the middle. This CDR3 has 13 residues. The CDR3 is CASSSPDGFEAFF. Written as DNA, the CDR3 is TGTGCCAGCAGTTCTCCGGACGGATTTGAAGCTTTCTTT.

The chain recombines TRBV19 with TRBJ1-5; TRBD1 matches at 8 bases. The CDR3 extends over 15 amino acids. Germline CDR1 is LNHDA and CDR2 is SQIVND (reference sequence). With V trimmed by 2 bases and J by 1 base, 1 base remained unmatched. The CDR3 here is CASSIQGASNQPQHF. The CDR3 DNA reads TGTGCCAGTAGTATACAGGGGGCAAGCAATCAGCCCCAGCATTTT.

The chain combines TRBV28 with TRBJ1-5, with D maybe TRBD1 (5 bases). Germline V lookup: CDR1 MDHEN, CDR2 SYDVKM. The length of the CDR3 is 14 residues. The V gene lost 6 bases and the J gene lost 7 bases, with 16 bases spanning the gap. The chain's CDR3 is CASSWDPVRQPQHF. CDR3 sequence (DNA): TGTGCCAGCAGCTGGGACCCCGTCAGGCAGCCCCAGCATTTT.

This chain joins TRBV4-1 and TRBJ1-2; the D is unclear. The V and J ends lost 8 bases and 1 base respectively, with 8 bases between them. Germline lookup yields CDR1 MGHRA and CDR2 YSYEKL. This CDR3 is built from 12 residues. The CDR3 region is CASGRFNYGYTF. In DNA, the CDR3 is TGCGCCAGCGGCCGTTTTAACTATGGCTACACCTTC.

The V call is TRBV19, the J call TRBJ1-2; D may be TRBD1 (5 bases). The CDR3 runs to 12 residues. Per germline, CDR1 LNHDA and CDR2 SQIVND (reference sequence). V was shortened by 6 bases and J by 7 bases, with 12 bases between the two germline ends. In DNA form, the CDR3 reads TGTGCCAGTAGCGTTGGGGACTCTGGCTACACCTTC. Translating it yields CASSVGDSGYTF. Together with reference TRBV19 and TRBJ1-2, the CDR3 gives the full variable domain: DGGITQSPKYLFRKEGQNVTLSCEQNLNHDAMYWYRQDPGQGLRLIYYSQIVNDFQKGDIAEGYSVSREKKESFPLTVTSAQKNPTAFYLCASSVGDSGYTFGSGTRLTVV.

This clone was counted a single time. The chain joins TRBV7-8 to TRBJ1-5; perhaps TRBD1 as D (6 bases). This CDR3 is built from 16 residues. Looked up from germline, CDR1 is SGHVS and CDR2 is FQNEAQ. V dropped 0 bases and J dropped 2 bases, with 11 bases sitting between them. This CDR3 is CASSLASAGGNQPQHF. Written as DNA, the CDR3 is TGTGCCAGCAGCTTAGCATCGGCAGGGGGCAATCAGCCCCAGCATTTT.

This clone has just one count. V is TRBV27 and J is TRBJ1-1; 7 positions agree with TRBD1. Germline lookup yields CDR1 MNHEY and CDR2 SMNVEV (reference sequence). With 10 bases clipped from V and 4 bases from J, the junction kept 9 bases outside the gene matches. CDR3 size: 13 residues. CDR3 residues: CATRTQGITEAFF. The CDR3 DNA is TGTGCCACCAGGACACAGGGGATCACTGAAGCTTTCTTT.

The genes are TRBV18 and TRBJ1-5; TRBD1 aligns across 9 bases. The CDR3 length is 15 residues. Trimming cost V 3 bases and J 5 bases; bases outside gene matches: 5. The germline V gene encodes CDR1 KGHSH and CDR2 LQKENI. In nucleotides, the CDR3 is TGTGCCAGCTCACCGGGACAGGGAGGAGATCAGCCCCAGCATTTT. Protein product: CASSPGQGGDQPQHF. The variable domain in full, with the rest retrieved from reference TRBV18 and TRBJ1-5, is NAGVMQNPRHLVRRRGQEARLRCSPMKGHSHVYWYRQLPEEGLKFMVYLQKENIIDESGMPKERFSAEFPKEGPSILRIQQVVRGDSAAYFCASSPGQGGDQPQHFGDGTRLSIL.